This TCR beta chain was captured by sequencing in a study of blood T cell repertoires in COVID-19. Measured with immunoSEQ multiplex PCR; TCRdb has only the in-frame clones, and not every one. The sample includes around 38,000 clones, about 87% of them seen just once. Trimming took 8 bases from V and 6 from J, leaving 20 bases between them. Germline V lookup: CDR1 LNHDA, CDR2 SQIVND (reference sequence). This CDR3 spans 15 amino acids. The genes are TRBV19 and TRBJ1-5; TRBD1 is a possible D gene (6 bases). Sequencing was carried out using peripheral blood. The source is a man aged 70 or older with acute or convalescent COVID-19. CDR3 in amino acids: CASSSGGLWGQPQHF. The CDR3 nucleotides read TGTGCCAGTTCGTCCGGGGGGCTGTGGGGTCAGCCCCAGCATTTT.